This record covers a single T cell receptor (beta chain). The CDR3 sequence is 12 residues long. CDR1 is SQVTM and CDR2 is ANQGSEA in the germline V gene. V dropped 0 bases and J dropped 8 bases, with 7 bases sitting between them. The sample originates from a study of blood T cell repertoires in COVID-19. Turning to the study itself: The cDNA or gDNA used as material had been derived from T cells, B-cell-depleted T cells, or PBMCs.

As handled by the study authors: Reference gene primer amplification gave estimated nucleated cell counts. The assay was immunoSEQ multiplex PCR, and TCRdb's table has in-frame clones only and misses some. V and J calls and clone size follow that table, whereas D and trimming were derived from the DNA. Of roughly 70,000 clones listed, approximately 90% are singletons. The receptor's source is a human donor in a cohort sampled during active COVID-19. The chain joins TRBV29-1 to TRBJ2-2; D gene uncertain. The sample comprised peripheral blood. CDR3 in DNA: TGCAGCGTTGAAGAAGGAGCTGGGGAGCTGTTTTTT. Its translation is CSVEEGAGELFF.